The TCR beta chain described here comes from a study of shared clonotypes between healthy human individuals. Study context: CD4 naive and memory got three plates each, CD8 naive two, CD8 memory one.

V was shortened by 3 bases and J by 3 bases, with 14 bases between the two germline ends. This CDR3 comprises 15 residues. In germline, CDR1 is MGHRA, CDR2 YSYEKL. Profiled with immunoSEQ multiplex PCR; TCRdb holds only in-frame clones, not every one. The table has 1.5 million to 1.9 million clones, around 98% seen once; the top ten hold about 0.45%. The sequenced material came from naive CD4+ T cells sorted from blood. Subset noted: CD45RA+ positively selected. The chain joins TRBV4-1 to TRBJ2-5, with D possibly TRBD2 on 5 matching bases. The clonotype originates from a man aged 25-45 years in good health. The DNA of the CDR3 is TGCGCCAGCAGCCAGGAGCCGAGGGCCGAAGAGACCCAGTACTTC. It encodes CASSQEPRAEETQYF.